This T cell receptor (beta chain) came from a study of blood T cell repertoires in COVID-19. TCRdb keeps only in-frame clones here, not all; method: immunoSEQ multiplex PCR. In the table there are about 270,000 clones, roughly 87% of which are singletons. The CDR3 runs 16 residues. V lost 7 bases to trimming and J lost 0 bases; unmatched junction nucleotides: 9. Germline assignment: CDR1 SGHKS and CDR2 YYEKEE (reference sequence). This chain links TRBV5-5 with TRBJ2-1; TRBD2 matches at 8 bases. Specimen: peripheral blood. This TCR derives from a human donor in a cohort sampled during active COVID-19. This CDR3 reads CASSPAGGSSYNEQFF. The CDR3 nucleotides read TGTGCCAGCTCCCCGGCGGGGGGAAGCTCCTACAATGAGCAGTTCTTC.